This T cell receptor (beta chain) stems from a study of cytomegalovirus exposure and HLA in healthy donors (dated by TCRdb to 2017 to 2019). Background for the entire study: In an earlier analysis of roughly 590 of the donors, 276 Gb of sequence data and 100 million or so unique TCR beta sequences from 150 million to 200 million T cells were reported. Approximately 300 gigabases of sequencing data and 70 million to 100 million unique TCR sequences made up an early release that covered approximately 650 HLA-typed donors. The genetic ancestry cluster associated with self-reported Caucasian donors included over 80% of the 398 genotyped donors. The study aimed to test whether cataloging public T cell receptors could reveal signatures of past pathogen exposure. The T cell repertoires of about 700 subjects were profiled by immunosequencing and related to cytomegalovirus serostatus. A separate validation cohort of about 110 different subjects was used in addition to the 666-subject first cohort. To predict cytomegalovirus infection status, the study brought together high-throughput TCR immunosequencing, statistical association of individual TCRs with disease status, and machine learning. A later analysis re-analyzed previously published TCR beta repertoires from approximately 670 donors and added high-resolution HLA genotyping to study TCR occurrence patterns. In the later analysis, no new phenotypic data were used to find candidate immune exposures; instead, reliance was placed on TCR beta sequences and their occurrence across donors. An earlier analysis of approximately 630 of the donors applied high-throughput TCR beta sequencing to assess whether each TCR beta V gene segment acted as functional or pseudogenic. Alongside the repertoire data, information on donor age, sex, ethnicity and CMV serostatus was compiled. Genome-wide SNP genotypes for about 65% of the 666 donors were used in a later genetic analysis, which treated that subset as a discovery cohort. All discovery cohort repertoires had been generated using a single sequencing platform. HLA typing included class I and class II loci at four-digit resolution. Typing coverage differed by locus: A, B, C, DRB1 and DQB1 were typed in roughly 629-630 donors, DQA1 in about 500, DPA1 in nearly 610, and DPB1 in roughly 450. Because of strong linkage in the cohort, roughly five DR-DQ haplotypes were treated as single units for association and clustering. Across around 400 genotyped donors of the cohort, an average of roughly 250,000 unique TCR beta nucleotide sequences per donor were sequenced, and roughly 18% of those sequences were non-productive. Study-wide conclusions, independent of this receptor: Most TCR sequences were seen in very few donors, while some public TCRs were found in many individuals. The earlier analysis of a few hundred of the donors excluded 15 to 20 rarely observed V segments, including chromosome 9 orphons, because counts were too low. When HLA alleles, especially DR and DQ, strongly co-occurred, TCR associations were difficult to assign to individual alleles. This cohort had only TCR beta chains sequenced, and the lack of alpha or paired-chain data limited which features could be detected. An earlier analysis of approximately 600 of the donors showed that most TCR beta V segments appeared in productive rearrangements either about 87% or about 30% of the time, which broadly matched IMGT annotations. Cytomegalovirus status was reported to be diagnosed by the classifier with high specificity and sensitivity in both the original and validation cohorts. Correlated functional status among segregating V segments might be attributable to linkage disequilibrium, but an unknown experimental factor could not be ruled out. In a later genetic analysis, a missense DCLRE1C variant was associated with V-gene and J-gene trimming of TCR beta chains, and the association was replicated in an independent cohort. Immune exposure information for the cohort was limited to CMV serostatus. Some IMGT-functional V segments, including TRBV6-2 and TRBV6-3, could not be distinguished by the 87-base-pair reads and were therefore excluded. Several of the top co-occurrence clusters appeared to be linked to parvovirus B19, influenza, CMV and Epstein-Barr virus, according to a later analysis. The authors suggested that the approach could potentially be generalized to other disease states and immunological phenotypes. Specific HLA alleles were associated with over 15,000 TCR beta sequences at a false discovery rate of 0.05 in a later analysis. According to a later genetic analysis, donors in an Asian-associated ancestry cluster had fewer N-insertions in productive TCRs than the approximately 670-donor mean. Because some donors lacked HLA typing at each locus, the association tests relied only on the typed subset. A few of the identified cytomegalovirus-associated TCR beta chains were confirmed in vitro to be specific for cytomegalovirus antigens. A cluster of highly shared sequence variants was judged likely to be a technical artifact of the sequencing pipeline. A further reported finding was that TCR beta sequences accurately predicted the HLA-A and HLA-B alleles for most subjects in the first cohort. According to a later analysis, most CMV-associated TCR beta chains appeared to be HLA-restricted, and the HLA associations seemed to be driven largely by CMV exposure. In a later analysis, TCR association rates were found to vary across HLA loci, with the most associated TCRs seen for DRB1 alleles and the fewest for HLA-C alleles. In a later analysis, HLA-associated TCR beta chains showed more clonal expansion and lower generation probabilities than non-associated chains that were equally common. The study listed 150 to 200 TCR beta chains as associated with cytomegalovirus. Roughly uniform sequencing depth across donors was assumed in presence/absence analyses, although this assumption may not hold.

The sample holds a few counts of this clone. Its antigen remains undetermined. Within one base of it there is no much larger clone, and no base qualities were kept. The cohort was made up of about 670 healthy bone marrow donors. At the time of sampling, every cohort member was nominally healthy, though immune exposures that went unrecorded were likely present. The donor was CMV seropositive and was included in the group of approximately 300 seropositive cohort members. A peripheral blood sample was collected from each donor, and TCR beta sequencing was performed on peripheral blood mononuclear cells. The Qiagen DNeasy Blood Extraction Kit was used to extract genomic DNA from the blood cell samples. The V end gives up 4 bases and the J end 0 bases, leaving 8 bases in the junction not matched to a gene. From the germline V gene, CDR1 is SGHRS and CDR2 is YFSETQ. The CDR3 starts with the cysteine, ends with the phenylalanine, and has 16 residues. The sequence is cut down to CDR3 DNA, 48 bases in frame from base 1.

Library generation was performed with the immunoSEQ multiplex PCR assay. For the multiplex PCR, a mixture combining 60 forward primers for TCR Vbeta segments and 13 reverse primers for TCR Jbeta segments was used. Amplification of the CDR3 region of rearranged TCR beta genes was performed with a multiplex PCR assay on genomic DNA. On the Illumina HiSeq System, the amplified TCR beta libraries were sequenced as 87-base-pair reads. The authors' analysis ran thus. In a later analysis, tens of millions of unique TCR beta chains were counted across the roughly 700 repertoires, and roughly 10 million of these chains were shared by at least two donors. Raw reads were error-corrected and collapsed into unique sequences with a nearest-neighbor algorithm that merged closely related sequences to remove PCR and sequencing errors. Alignment of CDR3 sequences to IMGT reference sequences was used to assign V, D and J gene segments. For a sequence to be retained, a match of at least six nucleotides to both a V gene segment and a J gene segment was required. A rearrangement counted as productive if the CDR3 had no stop codons and remained in frame with V and J, and every other rearrangement counted as non-productive. CDR3 was defined according to IMGT convention as the region running from the second conserved V-encoded cysteine to the conserved J-encoded phenylalanine. In an earlier analysis of roughly 610 of the donors, sequences lacking an unambiguous match to a single V gene segment were excluded. An earlier analysis of 587 of the donors classified V segments as functional when productive rearrangements were above 56.7% and as segregating when the standard deviation between donors was above 5%. A statistical classification framework was built to diagnose cytomegalovirus status from the catalog of TCR beta chain sequences. A later analysis assigned V and J genes by comparing TCR nucleotide sequences with IMGT/GENE-DB human TR gene sequences. A later analysis assigned CDR3 sequences and most-parsimonious VDJ recombination scenarios with the TCRdist pipeline. In a later analysis, each TCR beta chain was defined by its CDR3 amino acid sequence together with its V-gene family, and reads lacking a unique V-gene family were excluded. In a later analysis, nearly 600 highly shared, low-generation-probability nucleotide sequences were removed to address suspected cross-contamination and a sequencing artifact. For each public chain, a later analysis derived a clonal expansion index from normalized ranks of inferred template counts within each repertoire. In a later analysis, generation probabilities were computed using a VDJ recombination model fitted to out-of-frame rearrangements, and the results were checked against IGoR. In a later analysis, TCR-TCR, TCR-HLA and TCR-CMV co-occurrence was scored with hypergeometric tests, and a repertoire-size bias correction was applied to TCR pairs. A later analysis estimated false discovery rates by permuting HLA or CMV assignments 20 times. In a later analysis, co-occurring TCRs were grouped using DBSCAN, and TCRdist sequence similarity was added for clustering within HLA-allele-positive subsets. Repertoires with fewer than 30,000 or more than 120,000 public chains, plus five repertoires with anomalous nucleotide sharing, were excluded from co-occurrence clustering. Sourced from immuneACCESS, this table was stored by TCRdb with only in-frame sequences that have V and J called. A share of the clones is absent; for the studies checked, an unresolved V gene accounts for under half, and the remainder has no known explanation. Clone size and V and J calls were adopted from that table, with D and trimming inferred from the DNA. Counted in this sample were approximately 200,000 clones; about four fifths of them appeared once. Approximately 5.4% of the sample goes to the ten largest clones.

The sequencing sample was made of PBMCs. This chain joins TRBV5-1 to TRBJ1-2; TRBD1 agrees with 8 junctional bases. The origin of this receptor is a woman in her twenties or thirties in good health and CMV-seropositive. The DNA sequence follows: TGCGCCAGCAGCCCTGGACAGGGTATTACTAACTATGGCTACACCTTC. Its coded protein is CASSPGQGITNYGYTF.